This entry features one TCR beta chain sequence. Barcoded TCR alpha and TCR beta cDNA libraries with UMIs came from 5'RACE using constant-segment primers. TCRdb reprocessed the 5' RACE reads via MiXCR and lists one record per CDR3 protein. Of about 270,000 distinct CDR3 sequences detected, approximately 19% appear once; the ten largest clones hold 20% to 25%. This sample was taken from a study of T-cell memory formation after mild COVID-19. Germline CDR1 KGHSH, CDR2 LQKENI. The CDR3 loop spans 14 amino acids. Trimming removed 7 bases from V and 5 bases from J, with 16 bases in between. The gene calls are TRBV18 and TRBJ2-3, with D tentatively TRBD2 (6 bases). This TCR was recovered from a man between 18 and 35 years old who had mild COVID-19 (a few samples of this study predate the infection). Cell type and time point are not known. The specimen was PBMCs or a T cell subset sorted from them (not recorded which). The chain's CDR3 is CASFRSPGEDTQYF. The CDR3 DNA reads TGTGCCAGCTTCAGGAGTCCGGGGGAAGATACGCAGTATTTT.